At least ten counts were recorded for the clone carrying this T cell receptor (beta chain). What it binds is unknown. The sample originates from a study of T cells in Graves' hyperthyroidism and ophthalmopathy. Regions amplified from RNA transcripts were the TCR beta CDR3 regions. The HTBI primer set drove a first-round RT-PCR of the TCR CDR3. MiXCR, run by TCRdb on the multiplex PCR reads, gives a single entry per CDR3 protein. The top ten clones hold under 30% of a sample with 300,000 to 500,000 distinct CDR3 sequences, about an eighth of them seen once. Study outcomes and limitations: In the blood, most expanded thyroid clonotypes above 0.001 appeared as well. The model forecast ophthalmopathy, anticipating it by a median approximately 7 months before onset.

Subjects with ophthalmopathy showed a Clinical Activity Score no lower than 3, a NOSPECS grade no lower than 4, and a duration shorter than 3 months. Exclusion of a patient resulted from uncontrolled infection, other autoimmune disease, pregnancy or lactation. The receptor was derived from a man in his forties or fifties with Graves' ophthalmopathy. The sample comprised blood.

The CDR3 region is CSAPSGQLTYNEQFF. The CDR3, as DNA: TGCAGTGCCCCTTCAGGCCAACTCACCTACAATGAGCAGTTCTTC. V is TRBV20-1 and J is TRBJ2-1; D is uncertain. V was pared by 6 bases and J by 2 bases, with 17 bases between. This CDR3 comprises 15 residues. The germline V gene encodes CDR1 DFQATT and CDR2 SNEGSKA (reference sequence).